The sequence of this TCR beta chain was determined in a study of immune reconstitution after stem cell transplant in scleroderma (dated by TCRdb to 2016 to 2017). This clonotype is considered medium-sized (0.01 to 0.1%). Its antigen remains unidentified. No clone much larger than this one lies a single base away; base qualities are absent. Libraries were prepared through RT-PCR. Sequencing relied on an Illumina MiSeq. Starting from the raw public reads, TCRdb applied fastp trimming at Q25, assembled clones with MiXCR and retained in-frame beta chains. Each entry merges the rows of one CDR3 protein and shows their most common DNA and genes. For this sample there are roughly 2,800 distinct CDR3 sequences; roughly 3.9% appear just once. Roughly 3.3% of the sample is taken by the ten largest. The CDR3 measures 17 amino acids from cysteine to phenylalanine. The CDR3 DNA has 51 bases and is translated from base 1. Looking up the germline V gene yields CDR1 SGHAT and CDR2 FQNNGV. The trim is 0 bases for V and 1 base for J, with a gap of 15 bases between the germline ends.

The receptor was isolated from a human donor with systemic sclerosis. The sample was gathered before or after autologous hematopoietic stem cell transplantation (not recorded which). Recombination linked TRBV11-2 to TRBJ1-2, and perhaps TRBD1 as D gene, on 6 matching bases. The CDR3 protein is CASSLEPRQGYNYGYTF. The sequenced DNA is TGTGCCAGCAGCTTAGAACCCAGGCAGGGGTATAACTATGGCTACACCTTC.